This T cell receptor (beta chain) appears in the sequencing data of a study of T cells after yellow fever vaccination. The wider study: SMART-Seq v4 Ultra Low Input handled preparation of low-cell-number fractions. Points from the study as a whole: Abundant contaminating clonotypes from the bulk population could appear in FACS-sorted repertoires.

TCRdb fed the 5' RACE reads into MiXCR, producing one record per CDR3 protein. The sample includes roughly 170,000 distinct CDR3 sequences, 7% to 10% of them seen just once. In regard to this clonotype: As yet, its antigen is unknown.

The CDR3 spans 13 residues. This chain joins TRBV3-2 and TRBJ2-7; the table's TRBD1 call for D was not verified on the DNA. TRBV3-2 is classified as a pseudogene. The clonotype was recovered from a man aged 18 to 29 who received the YFV17D yellow fever vaccine. Sample: CD8+ T cells sorted from PBMCs, taken 45 days after the yellow fever booster vaccination. CDR3 nucleotide sequence: TGTGCCAGCAGCCCGACAGAGACCTACGAGCAGTACTTC. Translated, it gives CASSPTETYEQYF.